The rows below give T cell receptor beta chains drawn from one sample of a study of beta chain features in type 1 diabetes. Sequencing used immunoSEQ multiplex PCR; TCRdb keeps in-frame clones, though not all of them. The sample comprises 680,000 or so clones, roughly a sixth of which are singletons, and around 0.095% rests with the top ten. Sequenced material: naive CD4+ T cells from blood. Source of these receptors: a young man in good health. Both conserved end residues are part of each CDR3. Each record gives: J gene, clone size, V gene, D gene, CDR3 DNA, CDR3 protein. D genes are given only for firm matches. Size is stated for part of the rows, as once, few or many counts, or as a class when the clone is expanded.

TRBJ2-7,-,TRBV18,-,TGTGCCAGCTCACCGAAGCTGGAGCAGTACTTC,CASSPKLEQYF
TRBJ2-7,-,TRBV25-1,TRBD1,TGTGCCAGCAGACCGGGACAGGATTACGAGCAGTACTTC,CASRPGQDYEQYF
TRBJ1-4,-,TRBV29-1,-,TGCAGCGTACCTGTGAGTGAAAAACTGTTTTTT,CSVPVSEKLFF
TRBJ2-2,-,TRBV9,-,TGTGCCAGCAGCCCGGGACCCTACACCGGGGAGCTGTTTTTT,CASSPGPYTGELFF
TRBJ2-1,few,TRBV7-2,-,TGTGCCAGCAGCGCCCTCACTAGGTTACAAAATGAGCAGTTCTTC,CASSALTRLQNEQFF
TRBJ2-3,-,TRBV29-1,-,TGCAGCGTTGTGAGGGACAGCACAGATACGCAGTATTTT,CSVVRDSTDTQYF
TRBJ2-2,few,TRBV5-1,-,TGCGCCAGCAGCGTCGCGAACACCGGGGAGCTGTTTTTT,CASSVANTGELFF
TRBJ2-7,few,TRBV10-3,-,TGTGCCATCAGTGAGTCTTTTAGGCAGGGGCTACTTACAATCCGCGACGAGCAGTACTTC,CAISESFRQGLLTIRDEQYF
TRBJ1-1,few,TRBV10-3,TRBD1,TGTGCCATCGGGACAGAGAGGACTGAAGCTTTCTTT,CAIGTERTEAFF
TRBJ2-5,once,TRBV27,TRBD1,TGTGCCAGCAGTTTATTTTCCAGGGGGTCCCAGTACTTC,CASSLFSRGSQYF
TRBJ2-1,-,TRBV6-1,-,TGTGCCAGCAGTGCCCGCCGATACTCGGGGGGCGGTGAGCAGTTCTTC,CASSARRYSGGGEQFF
TRBJ2-5,-,TRBV5-4,-,TGTGCCAGCAGCTTGGCTCAGGGTCAGACCCAGTACTTC,CASSLAQGQTQYF
TRBJ2-5,-,TRBV18,-,TGTGCCACCCTCGGGCAGAAGCGTGAGACCCAGTACTTC,CATLGQKRETQYF
TRBJ1-5,-,TRBV2,-,TGTGCCAGCGGTCGCCGGGACAAACCCGGTCAGCCCCAGCATTTT,CASGRRDKPGQPQHF